This record looks at one T cell receptor beta chain sequence and its context. The target antigen is unknown. This sample is drawn from a study of vaccination and CD4 T cells after COVID-19. Sequencing of the DNA from cultured CD4+ T cells was carried out with the Oncomine TCR Beta short-read assay. TCRdb itself ran the PCR reads through MiXCR, one entry per CDR3 protein. The sample lists several thousand distinct CDR3 sequences, 48% occurring once. Treatment meaning: approximately 9-day PBMC culture with coronavirus spike peptide pools or control peptides (ViraFEST assay). Harvesting of the unexposed donor's CD4+ T cells predated the COVID-19 pandemic (2011-2018). ViraFEST used peptide pools to expand antigen-specific T cells before TCR sequencing. This TCR was sampled from a human donor in good health. What was sequenced was CD4+ T cells from blood, cultured in vitro.

CDR3 loop: CASSDRGAGADTQYF. In DNA, the CDR3 is TGTGCCAGCAGTGATCGTGGAGCGGGGGCAGATACGCAGTATTTT. This rearrangement joins TRBV2 to TRBJ2-3; 8 bases map to TRBD2. This CDR3 is 15 amino acids long. Germline CDR1 is SNHLY and CDR2 is FYNNEI. With 3 bases clipped from V and 4 bases from J, the junction kept 6 bases outside the gene matches. Complete variable domain (other parts from reference TRBV2 and TRBJ2-3): EPEVTQTPSHQVTQMGQEVILRCVPISNHLYFYWYRQILGQKVEFLVSFYNNEISEKSEIFDDQFSVERPDGSNFTLKIRSTKLEDSAMYFCASSDRGAGADTQYFGPGTRLTVL.